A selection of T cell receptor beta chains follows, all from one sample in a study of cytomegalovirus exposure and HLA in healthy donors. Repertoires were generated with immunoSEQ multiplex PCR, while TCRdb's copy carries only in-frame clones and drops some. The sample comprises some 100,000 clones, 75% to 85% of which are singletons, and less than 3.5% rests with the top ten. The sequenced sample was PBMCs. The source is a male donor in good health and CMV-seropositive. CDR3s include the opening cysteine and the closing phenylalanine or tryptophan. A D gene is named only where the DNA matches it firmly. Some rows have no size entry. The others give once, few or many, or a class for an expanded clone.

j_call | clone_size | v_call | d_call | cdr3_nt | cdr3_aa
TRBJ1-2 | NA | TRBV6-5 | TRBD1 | TGTGCCAGCAGCCCCGGGACAGTCTATGGCTACACCTTC | CASSPGTVYGYTF
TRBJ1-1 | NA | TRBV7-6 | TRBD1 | TGTGCCAGCAGCTTAGCGGGACAGGGGTCGGAAGCTTTCTTT | CASSLAGQGSEAFF
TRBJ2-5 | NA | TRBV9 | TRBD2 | TGTGCCAGCAGCGTAGGGACTAGCGGGGGCCTCTGGGTGGAGACCCAGTACTTC | CASSVGTSGGLWVETQYF
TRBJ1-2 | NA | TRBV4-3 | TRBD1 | TGCGCCAGCAGCCAAGATAGGGACAGATATAACTATGGCTACACCTTC | CASSQDRDRYNYGYTF
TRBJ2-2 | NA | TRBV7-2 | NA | TGTGCCAGCAGCTTTCGGGGGGCAGGGGGGGAGCTGTTTTTT | CASSFRGAGGELFF
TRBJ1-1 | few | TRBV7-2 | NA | TGTGCCAGCAGCCCCCGAGATAACACTGAAGCTTTCTTT | CASSPRDNTEAFF
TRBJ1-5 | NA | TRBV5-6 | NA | TGTGCCAGCAGTTCCTCCGGGTCAGGGCCTTCGGGGCCCCAGCATTTT | CASSSSGSGPSGPQHF
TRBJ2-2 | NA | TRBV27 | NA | TGTGCCAGCGGTCCGGGACTGGCGAACACCGGGGAGCTGTTTTTT | CASGPGLANTGELFF
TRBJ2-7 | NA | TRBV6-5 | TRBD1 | TGTGCCAGCAGTTACGGGACAGGGCTCTACGAGCAGTACTTC | CASSYGTGLYEQYF
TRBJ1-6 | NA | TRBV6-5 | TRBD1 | TGTGCCAGCAGAGGACAGGGGGCTAATTCACCCCTCCACTTT | CASRGQGANSPLHF
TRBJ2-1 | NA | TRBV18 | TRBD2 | TGTGCCAGCTCACCCCCGGGGGGGGCGAGGGGCAATGAGCAGTTCTTC | CASSPPGGARGNEQFF
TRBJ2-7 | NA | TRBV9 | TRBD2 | TGTGCCAGCAGTGCGGGGAGCGGGGGTCCGCAGTACTTC | CASSAGSGGPQYF
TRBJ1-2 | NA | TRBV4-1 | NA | TGCGCCAGCAGCCAAGTGGGGCATACCCTCCTCTTTGGCTACACCTTC | CASSQVGHTLLFGYTF
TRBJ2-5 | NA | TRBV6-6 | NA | TGTGCCAGCAGTTATACACAGGGAGCGGAGACCCAGTACTTC | CASSYTQGAETQYF
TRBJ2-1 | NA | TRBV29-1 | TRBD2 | TGCAGCGTTCGACTAGCGGGGGCCGGGGAGCAGTTCTTC | CSVRLAGAGEQFF
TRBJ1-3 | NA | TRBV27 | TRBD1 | TGTGCCAGCAGACAACAGGGGGCGCGGGGAAACACCATATATTTT | CASRQQGARGNTIYF
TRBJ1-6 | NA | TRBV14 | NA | TGTGCCAGCAGCCTCGTAGCAGTGCCTAATTCACCCCTCCACTTT | CASSLVAVPNSPLHF
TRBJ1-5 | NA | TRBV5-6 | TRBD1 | TGTGCCAGCAGCCGTGACAGGGGGAACCAGCCCCAGCATTTT | CASSRDRGNQPQHF
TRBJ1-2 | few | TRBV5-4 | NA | TGTGCCAGCAGCGCAGGGGACCTTAGCGGCTACACCTTC | CASSAGDLSGYTF
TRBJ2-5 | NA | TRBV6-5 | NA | TGTGCCAGCAGTCCTCGGGGCCAAGAGACCCAGTACTTC | CASSPRGQETQYF
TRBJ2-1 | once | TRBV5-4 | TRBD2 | TGTGCCAGCAGCTTGGGGGCACTAGCGGGGGGGCGGAATGAGCAGTTCTTC | CASSLGALAGGRNEQFF
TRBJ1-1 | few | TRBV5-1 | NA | TGCGCCAGCAGTCGGCAGGAGAACACTGAAGCTTTCTTT | CASSRQENTEAFF
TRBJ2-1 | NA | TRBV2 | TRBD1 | TGTGCCAGCCGCCGGGACAGTAAGAATGAGCAGTTCTTC | CASRRDSKNEQFF
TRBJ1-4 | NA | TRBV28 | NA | TGTGCCAGCAGTTTAGGAGTCAGGGCAACTAATGAAAAACTGTTTTTT | CASSLGVRATNEKLFF
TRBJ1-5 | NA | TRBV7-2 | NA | TGTGCCAGCAGCCCGATCCAGGGCGTCAATCAGCCCCAGCATTTT | CASSPIQGVNQPQHF
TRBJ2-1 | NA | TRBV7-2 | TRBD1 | TGTGCCAGCAGCTTAGGACCTGGACAGGGAGGCAATGAGCAGTTCTTC | CASSLGPGQGGNEQFF
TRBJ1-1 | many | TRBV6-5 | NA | TGTGCCAGCAGTTACGGAGAGAACTTGAACACTGAAGCTTTCTTT | CASSYGENLNTEAFF
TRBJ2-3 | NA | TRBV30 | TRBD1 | TGTGCCTGGAGAACCGGGACAGACACAGATACGCAGTATTTT | CAWRTGTDTDTQYF
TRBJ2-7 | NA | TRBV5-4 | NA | TGTGCCAGCAGCTTGGGCGGAGGGGGCCCCTACGAGCAGTACTTC | CASSLGGGGPYEQYF